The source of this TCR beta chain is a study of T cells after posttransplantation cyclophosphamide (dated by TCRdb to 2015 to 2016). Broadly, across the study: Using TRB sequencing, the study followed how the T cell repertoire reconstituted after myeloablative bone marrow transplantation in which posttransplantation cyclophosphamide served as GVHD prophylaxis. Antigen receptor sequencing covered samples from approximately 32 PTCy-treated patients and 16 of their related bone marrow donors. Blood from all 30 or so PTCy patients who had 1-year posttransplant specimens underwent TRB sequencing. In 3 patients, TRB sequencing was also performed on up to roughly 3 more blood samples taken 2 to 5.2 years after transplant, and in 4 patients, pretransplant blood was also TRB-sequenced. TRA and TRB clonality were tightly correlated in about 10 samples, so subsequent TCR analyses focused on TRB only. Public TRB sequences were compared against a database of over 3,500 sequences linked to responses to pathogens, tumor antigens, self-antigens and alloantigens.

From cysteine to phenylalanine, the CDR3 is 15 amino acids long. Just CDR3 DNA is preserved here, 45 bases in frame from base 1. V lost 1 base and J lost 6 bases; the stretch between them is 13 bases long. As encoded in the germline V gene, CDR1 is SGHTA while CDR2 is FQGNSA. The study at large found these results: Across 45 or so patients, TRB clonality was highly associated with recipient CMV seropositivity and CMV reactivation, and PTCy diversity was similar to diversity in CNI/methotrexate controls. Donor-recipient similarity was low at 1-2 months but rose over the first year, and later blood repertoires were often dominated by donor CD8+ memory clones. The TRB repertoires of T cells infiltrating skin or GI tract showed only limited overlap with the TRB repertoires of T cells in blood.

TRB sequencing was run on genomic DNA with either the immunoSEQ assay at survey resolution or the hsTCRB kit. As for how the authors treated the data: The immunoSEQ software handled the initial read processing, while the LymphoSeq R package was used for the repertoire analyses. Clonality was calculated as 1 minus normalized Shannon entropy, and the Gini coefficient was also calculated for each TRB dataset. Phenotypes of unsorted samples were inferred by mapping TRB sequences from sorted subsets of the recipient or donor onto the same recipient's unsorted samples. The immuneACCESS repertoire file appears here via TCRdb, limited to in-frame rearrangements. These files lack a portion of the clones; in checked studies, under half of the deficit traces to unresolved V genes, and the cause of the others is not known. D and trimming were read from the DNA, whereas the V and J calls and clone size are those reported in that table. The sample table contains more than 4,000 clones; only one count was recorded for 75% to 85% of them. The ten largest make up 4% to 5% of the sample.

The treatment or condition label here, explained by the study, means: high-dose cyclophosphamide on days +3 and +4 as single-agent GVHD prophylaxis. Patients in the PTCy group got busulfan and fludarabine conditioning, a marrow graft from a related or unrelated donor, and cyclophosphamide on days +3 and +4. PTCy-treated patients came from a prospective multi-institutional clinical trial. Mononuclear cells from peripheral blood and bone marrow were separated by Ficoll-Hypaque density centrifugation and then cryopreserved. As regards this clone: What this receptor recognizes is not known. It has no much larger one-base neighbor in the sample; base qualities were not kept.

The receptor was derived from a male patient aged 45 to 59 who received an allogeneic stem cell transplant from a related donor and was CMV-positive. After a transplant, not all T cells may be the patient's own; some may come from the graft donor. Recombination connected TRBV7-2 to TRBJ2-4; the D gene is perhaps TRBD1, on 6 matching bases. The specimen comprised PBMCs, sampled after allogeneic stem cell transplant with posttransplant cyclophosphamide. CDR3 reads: CASSLGQARGNIQYF. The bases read TGTGCCAGCAGCTTAGGACAGGCTCGGGGAAACATTCAGTACTTC.